This passage covers 22 T cell receptor beta chains from one sample sequenced in a study of STAT5B mutations in CD4+ large granular lymphocyte leukemia. The method was immunoSEQ multiplex PCR; TCRdb's version includes in-frame clones alone and lacks a portion of them. The sample consists of about 40,000 clones, roughly 76% of them appearing once. Sequencing was performed on CD4+ T cells from blood buffy coats. These receptors all stem from a human donor in good health.

The chain is built from TRBV11-3 and TRBJ2-1; 11 bases map to TRBD2. The CDR3 runs 19 residues. V was pared by 2 bases and J by 0 bases, with 9 bases of the junction left unmatched. CDR1 is SGHNT and CDR2 is YENEEA in the germline V gene. The CDR3 sequence is CASSLYPTSGKSSYNEQFF. DNA of the CDR3: TGTGCCAGCAGCTTATACCCGACTAGCGGGAAAAGCTCCTACAATGAGCAGTTCTTC. Based on the CDR3 plus reference TRBV11-3 and TRBJ2-1, the full variable domain is EAGVVQSPRYKIIEKKQPVAFWCNPISGHNTLYWYLQNLGQGPELLIRYENEEAVDDSQLPKDRFSAERLKGVDSTLKIQPAELGDSAVYLCASSLYPTSGKSSYNEQFFGPGTRLTVL.

This clone was recorded a few times. The genes are TRBV19 and TRBJ1-4; tentative D call: TRBD1 (5 bases). CDR3 length: 18 amino acids. Trimming took off 3 bases at V and 0 bases at J, with 17 bases between the two ends. Germline V gene data show CDR1 as LNHDA and CDR2 as SQIVND (reference sequence). CDR3 sequence: CASSIGGTGRPTNEKLFF. The CDR3 DNA sequence: TGTGCCAGTAGTATTGGGGGGACGGGAAGGCCAACTAATGAAAAACTGTTTTTT.

The chain couples TRBV19 to TRBJ2-5; 11 positions agree with TRBD2. Germline CDR1 reads LNHDA; CDR2 reads SQIVND (reference sequence). This CDR3 is built from 16 residues. The V gene end was trimmed by 5 bases and the J gene end by 0 bases; junction bases not matched to a gene: 5. The CDR3 DNA reads as TGTGCCAGTAGTGGACCTAGCGGGGGGAACCAAGAGACCCAGTACTTC. It translates to CASSGPSGGNQETQYF. Drawing the rest from reference TRBV19 and TRBJ2-5, the complete variable domain is DGGITQSPKYLFRKEGQNVTLSCEQNLNHDAMYWYRQDPGQGLRLIYYSQIVNDFQKGDIAEGYSVSREKKESFPLTVTSAQKNPTAFYLCASSGPSGGNQETQYFGPGTRLLVL.

V is TRBV19 and J is TRBJ1-2; 9 nucleotides align to TRBD1. V dropped 3 bases and J dropped 3; count of bases not matched to a gene: 11. The CDR3 totals 17 residues. Germline V CDR1 and CDR2: LNHDA, SQIVND (reference sequence). The CDR3 sequence is CASSMLTGGGTDYGYTF. The DNA of the CDR3 is TGTGCCAGTAGTATGCTGACAGGGGGAGGTACGGACTATGGCTACACCTTC.

CDR3: CASGSTSGGRETQYF. In DNA, the CDR3 is TGCGCCAGCGGATCGACTAGCGGGGGCAGAGAGACCCAGTACTTC. The chain links TRBV10-2 to TRBJ2-5; 12 nucleotides agree with TRBD2. The V gene's germline CDR1 is WSHSY and CDR2 SAAADI. Trimming cost V 8 bases and J 4 bases; bases outside gene matches: 8. This CDR3 has 15 amino acids.

This rearrangement joins TRBV30 to TRBJ2-1, with a weak D call TRBD2 (6 bases). In germline, CDR1 is GTSNPN, CDR2 SVGIG (reference sequence). The CDR3 extends over 16 amino acids. The V and J ends lost 3 bases and 4 bases respectively, with 19 bases between them. CDR3 amino acids: CAWRVLGTQLYNEQFF. The CDR3 DNA follows: TGTGCCTGGAGGGTTTTGGGGACTCAGCTATACAATGAGCAGTTCTTC. The variable domain in full, with the rest retrieved from reference TRBV30 and TRBJ2-1, is SQTIHQWPATLVQPVGSPLSLECTVEGTSNPNLYWYRQAAGRGLQLLFYSVGIGQISSEVPQNLSASRPQDRQFILSSKKLLLSDSGFYLCAWRVLGTQLYNEQFFGPGTRLTVL.

This chain connects TRBV7-9 to TRBJ1-3, with a weak D call TRBD1 (6 bases). The V and J ends lost 6 bases and 4 bases respectively, with 16 bases between them. CDR1 is SEHNR, CDR2 FQNEAQ, per germline (reference sequence). This CDR3 contains 15 residues. The CDR3, as DNA: TGTGCCAGCAGTCCCCGTACAGGGTCCGGAAACACCATATATTTT. Translated, it gives CASSPRTGSGNTIYF.

This sequence joins TRBV10-3 and TRBJ2-1; the match to TRBD2 covers 8 bases. V was clipped by 7 bases and J by 5 bases; unmatched bases: 4. The germline V gene has CDR1 ENHRY and CDR2 SYGVKD. The CDR3 is made up of 13 amino acids. In DNA, the CDR3 is TGTGCCATCAAACTAGCGGAGCACAATGAGCAGTTCTTC. This encodes CAIKLAEHNEQFF.

This sequence joins TRBV9 and TRBJ1-1, with a possible D match to TRBD1 (5 bases). This CDR3 region has 15 residues. Trimming left V 3 bases short and J 4 bases short, with 16 bases between. Looked up from germline, CDR1 is SGDLS and CDR2 is YYNGEE. The CDR3 DNA sequence: TGTGCCAGCAGCGCCGAGGGGAGAATGGCCACTGAAGCTTTCTTT. This gives the protein CASSAEGRMATEAFF. Filled out from reference TRBV9 and TRBJ1-1, the complete variable domain reads DSGVTQTPKHLITATGQRVTLRCSPRSGDLSVYWYQQSLDQGLQFLIQYYNGEERAKGNILERFSAQQFPDLHSELNLSSLELGDSALYFCASSAEGRMATEAFFGQGTRLTVV.

This chain joins TRBV11-3 and TRBJ2-2, with TRBD2 matching 7 bases. The CDR3 sequence is 15 residues long. With V trimmed by 7 bases and J by 7 bases, 12 bases remained unmatched. Germline V gene lookup returns CDR1 SGHNT and CDR2 YENEEA. This CDR3 is CASTPSSLAVGELFF. The CDR3 nucleotides are TGTGCCAGCACCCCTTCGTCTCTAGCGGTCGGGGAGCTGTTTTTT.

The chain joins TRBV29-1 to TRBJ2-1; D unresolved. CDR3 length: 12 amino acids. The V gene's germline CDR1 is SQVTM and CDR2 ANQGSEA. This chain's CDR3 is CSARPGYNEQFF. For the CDR3, the DNA is TGCAGTGCCCGTCCCGGGTACAATGAGCAGTTCTTC.

The chain has TRBV6-1 and TRBJ1-1; 9 bases agree with TRBD1. The CDR3 covers 15 residues. J lost 8 bases, V lost 6 bases, and 13 bases had no gene match. Germline CDR1 is MNHNS and CDR2 is SASEGT. CDR3 amino acids: CASSTSGQGNKEAFF. CDR3 nucleotides: TGTGCCAGCAGCACATCGGGACAGGGTAATAAGGAAGCTTTCTTT.

J is TRBJ1-5 and V is TRBV10-1; 8 nucleotides agree with TRBD1. CDR1 and CDR2 (germline): WNHNN, SYGVQD (reference sequence). The CDR3 loop spans 16 amino acids. The V segment lost 7 bases and the J segment 3 bases; nucleotides outside the gene matches: 11. The CDR3 is CASTTSGQASNQPQHF. The DNA of the CDR3 is TGCGCCAGCACCACCTCGGGACAGGCCTCCAATCAGCCCCAGCATTTT.

The CDR3, as DNA: TGTGCCAGCTCACCCTACGGGGACAGGGGCGAGCAGTACTTC. Its protein product is CASSPYGDRGEQYF. V and J are TRBV18 and TRBJ2-7; 10 bases map to TRBD1. The germline V gene encodes CDR1 KGHSH and CDR2 LQKENI. V lost 3 bases and J lost 6; bases outside the gene matches: 5. The CDR3 is 14 residues long.

DNA for the CDR3: TGTGCCAGCAGCCAACCCGGGCCAAGCAAGTATTCTAGCGGCAAAAACATTCAGTACTTC. This encodes CASSQPGPSKYSSGKNIQYF. The rearrangement joins TRBV14 to TRBJ2-4; TRBD2 aligns across 7 bases. After removal of 2 bases from V and 3 bases from J, the junction contained 19 bases not matched to a gene. Germline CDR1 is SGHDN and CDR2 is FVKESK. The CDR3 has 20 amino acids.

The chain recombines TRBV7-8 with TRBJ1-2; the D is unclear. The germline CDR1 and CDR2 sequences are SGHVS and FQNEAQ. The CDR3 is 17 amino acids. V lost 1 base and J 1 base, leaving 16 bases between the germline ends. This CDR3 reads CASSLGSAVTLNYGYTF. The CDR3 DNA is TGTGCCAGCAGCTTAGGTTCCGCGGTCACTCTTAACTATGGCTACACCTTC.

This clone was counted a single time. The gene calls are TRBV15 and TRBJ2-5; D could derive from TRBD1 or TRBD2 (6 bases each). This CDR3 region has 13 residues. CDR1 LNHNV and CDR2 YYDKDF come from the germline V gene (reference sequence). Trimming cost V 6 bases and J 4 bases, with 12 bases left between them. CDR3 nucleotide sequence: TGTGCCACCAGTCAGGAGGGGGGAGAGACCCAGTACTTC. This codes for CATSQEGGETQYF.

The CDR3 bases are TGTGCCAGCAGTCCCATGACAGTTACCGGGGAGCTGTTTTTT. Amino acids: CASSPMTVTGELFF. The chain links TRBV6-1 to TRBJ2-2; TRBD1 might be the D (5 bases). The V and J ends lost 5 bases and 5 bases respectively, with 12 bases between them. The CDR3 sequence is 14 residues long. CDR1 is MNHNS and CDR2 is SASEGT in the germline V gene.

About this clone: Different DNA sequences within this sample yield the same CDR3. The chain combines TRBV4-3 with TRBJ1-5, with D tentatively TRBD1 (5 bases). CDR1 is LGHNA, CDR2 YSLEER, per germline. The CDR3 runs to 14 residues. V gave up 0 bases and J gave up 4 bases, with 7 bases separating them. The CDR3 DNA follows: TGCGCCAGCAGCCAAGATCGGGGGAATCAGCCCCAGCATTTT. It is translated as CASSQDRGNQPQHF.

V is TRBV18 and J is TRBJ2-7, with D possibly matching TRBD2 (5 bases). The CDR3 contains 13 residues. CDR1 and CDR2 from the germline V gene are KGHSH and LQKENI. Between the trimmed V and J ends, which lost 2 bases and 7 bases, there was a span of 12 bases. CDR3 amino acids: CASSPTRVEEQYF. In nucleotides, the CDR3 is TGTGCCAGCTCACCAACGAGGGTGGAAGAGCAGTACTTC.

V usage is TRBV7-9 and J usage is TRBJ2-3; D ambiguous. This CDR3 spans 14 amino acids. CDR1 and CDR2 from the germline V gene are SEHNR and FQNEAQ (reference sequence). Between the trimmed V and J ends, which lost 5 bases and 3 bases, there was a span of 12 bases. The CDR3 nucleotides are TGTGCCAGCAGCGCCCTTTTAAGAACAGATACGCAGTATTTT. Protein: CASSALLRTDTQYF.

Only one count was recorded for this clone. The chain links TRBV22-1 to TRBJ2-6; the table names TRBD1, a call not compared with the DNA. TRBV22-1 is flagged as a pseudogene. This CDR3 is 17 amino acids long. CDR3 region: CPGSSQGEQSRANVLTF. The CDR3 DNA follows: TGTCCTGGGAGCTCCCAGGGCGAACAAAGTCGGGCCAACGTCCTGACTTTC.